This TCR beta chain came from a study of T cell clusters in autoimmune cytopenias. One tube held mixed TRB-A and TRB-B primer pools for touch-down PCR. From the multiplex PCR reads, TCRdb lists one entry per CDR3 protein and no DNA. The sample table sets out approximately 8,100 distinct CDR3 sequences. The CDR3 spans 15 residues. Germline V lookup: CDR1 LNHNV, CDR2 YYDKDF (reference sequence). Each sample's input was 250 ng genomic DNA, roughly 40,000 genome equivalents. The TCR sequence derives from a human donor with an autoimmune cytopenia or autoimmune hepatitis (not recorded which). V and J are TRBV15 and TRBJ2-7; TCRdb calls TRBD1, which cannot be checked without DNA. Sequenced sample: peripheral blood. The CDR3: CATSRAQATSYEQYF. Together with reference TRBV15 and TRBJ2-7, the CDR3 gives the full variable domain: DAMVIQNPRYQVTQFGKPVTLSCSQTLNHNVMYWYQQKSSQAPKLLFHYYDKDFNNEADTPDNFQSRRPNTSFCFLDIRSPGLGDTAMYLCATSRAQATSYEQYFGPGTRLTVT.